This TCR beta chain was found in a study of blood T cells in healthy people across ages. Each sample had at least 6 million PBMCs isolated. Extractions gave at least 5.5 micrograms of total RNA per sample. PCR was performed a second time for about 7 to 11 cycles using a sample-barcoded 5' primer and a J-beta primer mix. MiXCR was run by TCRdb on the 5' RACE reads, yielding one entry per CDR3 protein. The profile shows 550,000 to 750,000 distinct CDR3 sequences, roughly 21% of them singletons. CDR1 and CDR2 (germline): DFQATT, SNEGSKA (reference sequence). The CDR3 has 14 amino acids. V shed 6 bases, J shed 10 bases, and the junction held 15 bases outside the gene matches. As for this clonotype: Its specificity is unknown.

Study-wide points: Whereas aged donors had fewer naive CD4+ cells, long-lived donors had more of them and higher diversity.

This TCR derives from a man between 65 and 85 years old in good health. Sequencing input: blood. V gene TRBV20-1 combines with J gene TRBJ2-1, with 7 bases that match TRBD2. In DNA, the CDR3 is TGCAGTGCATCTCGAGCGGGACGTTTCCAAGAGCAGTTCTTC. Its protein is CSASRAGRFQEQFF.